Shown below are 22 T cell receptor beta chains from a single sample sequenced in a study of T cell changes during pregnancy in multiple sclerosis. Libraries were prepared by immunoSEQ multiplex PCR; TCRdb keeps only in-frame clonotypes and omits some of them. The sample lists 75,000 to 90,000 clones; 90% to 95% were seen once. The sequences come from PBMCs, collected in the first trimester of pregnancy. Every receptor here comes from a female donor in good health, serving as a control in a pregnancy study. Some clones in this sample may be carry-over from other donors' samples.

The rearrangement joins TRBV4-1 to TRBJ2-2; the D is unclear. Trimming removed 4 bases from V and 7 bases from J, with 13 bases in between. This CDR3 has 14 amino acids. In germline, CDR1 is MGHRA, CDR2 YSYEKL. Here the CDR3 reads CASSPLGLVGELFF. Here the CDR3 DNA reads TGCGCCAGCAGCCCCCTCGGGTTGGTCGGGGAGCTGTTTTTT.

This rearrangement joins TRBV6-1 to TRBJ2-7; 7 positions agree with TRBD1. This CDR3 has 15 residues. V trimming: 5 bases; J trimming: 4 bases; junction bases outside the gene matches: 11. Germline-derived CDR1 and CDR2 are MNHNS and SASEGT. Here the CDR3 DNA reads TGTGCCAGCAGTAACTTACAGGGGCAAATTTACGAGCAGTACTTC. Encoded protein: CASSNLQGQIYEQYF.

This clone came up a few times. V and J are TRBV19 and TRBJ1-5; 7 bases align to TRBD1. Germline lookup yields CDR1 LNHDA and CDR2 SQIVND (reference sequence). With 4 bases clipped from V and 6 bases from J, the junction kept 12 bases outside the gene matches. The CDR3 has 16 residues. The CDR3 is CASSTLLGTALQPQHF. The CDR3 DNA follows: TGTGCCAGTAGTACCTTATTAGGGACAGCTCTTCAGCCCCAGCATTTT.

This chain uses TRBV28 with TRBJ1-2; D not resolved. CDR3 size: 13 residues. From germline, CDR1 is MDHEN and CDR2 SYDVKM. Trimming removed 0 bases from V and 7 bases from J, with 9 bases in between. CDR3 in DNA: TGTGCCAGCAGTTTATGGGCCAGTTCTGGCTACACCTTC. It translates to CASSLWASSGYTF.

The rearrangement links TRBV4-1 to TRBJ1-6; the D is unclear. In germline, CDR1 is MGHRA, CDR2 YSYEKL. V was shortened by 1 base and J by 5 bases, with 9 bases between the two germline ends. The CDR3 covers 15 residues. The CDR3 here is CASSQGIADNSPLHF. The CDR3 region has the DNA TGCGCCAGCAGCCAAGGAATAGCAGATAATTCACCCCTCCACTTT.

The rearrangement links TRBV7-8 to TRBJ1-1, with D perhaps matching TRBD1 (5 bases). Trimming took 4 bases from V and 0 from J, leaving 12 bases between them. The CDR3 has 15 amino acids. Germline V gene lookup returns CDR1 SGHVS and CDR2 FQNEAQ. CDR3 nucleotides: TGTGCCAGCAGCTCCACCAGGGCACTGAACACTGAAGCTTTCTTT. This codes for CASSSTRALNTEAFF.

The chain carries TRBV7-8 and TRBJ2-2; possibly TRBD2 for D (6 bases). The V and J ends lost 5 bases and 5 bases respectively, with 18 bases between them. Germline V CDR1 and CDR2: SGHVS, FQNEAQ. This CDR3 spans 16 amino acids. The CDR3 coding sequence is TGTGCCAGCAGCCAAATAAGGACTGGGGGGACCGGGGAGCTGTTTTTT. This sequence encodes CASSQIRTGGTGELFF.

The CDR3: CASSAGTGGPTQYF. The CDR3 nucleotides are TGTGCCAGCAGTGCCGGGACAGGGGGCCCTACGCAGTATTTT. This chain uses TRBV6-1 with TRBJ2-3; 12 bases line up with TRBD1. Germline V lookup: CDR1 MNHNS, CDR2 SASEGT. Trimming took 4 bases from V and 8 from J; bases not matched to a gene: 4. This CDR3 has 14 amino acids.

The chain recombines TRBV11-2 with TRBJ2-3, with D unresolved. The V end lost 2 bases, the J end lost 3 bases, and 6 bases lay between the germline ends. Germline V gene data show CDR1 as SGHAT and CDR2 as FQNNGV. This CDR3 has 13 amino acids. The CDR3 region has the DNA TGTGCCAGCAGCTTATTAATTACAGATACGCAGTATTTT. The encoded protein is CASSLLITDTQYF. The variable domain in full, with the rest retrieved from reference TRBV11-2 and TRBJ2-3, is EAGVAQSPRYKIIEKRQSVAFWCNPISGHATLYWYQQILGQGPKLLIQFQNNGVVDDSQLPKDRFSAERLKGVDSTLKIQPAKLEDSAVYLCASSLLITDTQYFGPGTRLTVL.

The CDR3 spells CASSLAVGSTDTQYF. CDR3 DNA: TGTGCCAGCAGCTTGGCCGTCGGGAGCACAGATACGCAGTATTTT. This chain joins TRBV5-8 and TRBJ2-3; D gene uncertain. V was cut by 0 bases and J by 0 bases, with 8 bases left in between. Germline loops: CDR1 SGHTS, CDR2 YDEGEE. The CDR3 length is 15 residues.

The V gene is TRBV6-5, the J gene TRBJ1-1; the D gene is possibly TRBD1 (6 bases). The germline CDR1 and CDR2 sequences are MNHEY and SVGAGI. Trimming took off 0 bases at V and 4 bases at J, with 12 bases between the two ends. CDR3 length: 15 amino acids. The CDR3 sequence: CASSYSKGGFTEAFF. As DNA, the CDR3 is TGTGCCAGCAGTTACTCGAAGGGGGGGTTCACTGAAGCTTTCTTT.

The V and J genes are TRBV5-1 and TRBJ2-2, with D possibly TRBD1 on 6 matching bases. The V gene's germline CDR1 is SGHRS and CDR2 YFSETQ. Trimming left V 0 bases short and J 3 bases short, with 18 bases between. The CDR3 totals 18 residues. In DNA, the CDR3 is TGCGCCAGCAGCTTGGAGGCAGGGGACGTATTTGACACCGGGGAGCTGTTTTTT. Translation: CASSLEAGDVFDTGELFF.

This sequence joins TRBV9 and TRBJ2-2; D may be TRBD1 (6 bases). Trimming took 7 bases from V and 4 from J, leaving 14 bases between them. Per germline, CDR1 SGDLS and CDR2 YYNGEE. The CDR3 covers 14 residues. The CDR3 region has the DNA TGTGCCAGCTCGTCCCGGGACATCACCGGGGAGCTGTTTTTT. Protein: CASSSRDITGELFF. Filled out from reference TRBV9 and TRBJ2-2, the complete variable domain reads DSGVTQTPKHLITATGQRVTLRCSPRSGDLSVYWYQQSLDQGLQFLIQYYNGEERAKGNILERFSAQQFPDLHSELNLSSLELGDSALYFCASSSRDITGELFFGEGSRLTVL.

V usage is TRBV28 and J usage is TRBJ2-1; tentative D call: TRBD2 (6 bases). CDR1 MDHEN and CDR2 SYDVKM come from the germline V gene. V was clipped by 11 bases and J by 1 base, with 6 bases between them. This CDR3 is 11 amino acids long. The CDR3 loop is CAGGSYNEQFF. CDR3 coding DNA: TGTGCCGGGGGGTCCTACAATGAGCAGTTCTTC. The whole variable domain, remainder taken from reference TRBV28 and TRBJ2-1, is DVKVTQSSRYLVKRTGEKVFLECVQDMDHENMFWYRQDPGLGLRLIYFSYDVKMKEKGDIPEGYSVSREKKERFSLILESASTNQTSMYLCAGGSYNEQFFGPGTRLTVL.

The chain uses TRBV7-9 and TRBJ1-5; perhaps TRBD1 as D (5 bases). The germline CDR1 and CDR2 sequences are SEHNR and FQNEAQ (reference sequence). V lost 3 bases, J lost 4 bases, and 13 bases lay in between. The CDR3 covers 15 residues. CDR3 sequence reads: CASSLGPGFNQPQHF. CDR3 nucleotide sequence: TGTGCCAGCAGCTTGGGGCCCGGCTTTAATCAGCCCCAGCATTTT.

The chain combines TRBV11-2 with TRBJ2-3; 10 bases line up with TRBD2. In germline, CDR1 is SGHAT, CDR2 FQNNGV. The V segment lost 0 bases and the J segment 5 bases; nucleotides outside the gene matches: 5. CDR3 length: 16 residues. The CDR3 DNA sequence: TGTGCCAGCAGCTTAGAATCCGCTAGCGGGGGAGATACGCAGTATTTT. It encodes CASSLESASGGDTQYF. The entire variable domain, with the rest obtained from reference TRBV11-2 and TRBJ2-3, is as follows: EAGVAQSPRYKIIEKRQSVAFWCNPISGHATLYWYQQILGQGPKLLIQFQNNGVVDDSQLPKDRFSAERLKGVDSTLKIQPAKLEDSAVYLCASSLESASGGDTQYFGPGTRLTVL.

V is TRBV4-1 and J is TRBJ2-1, with 11 bases fitting TRBD2. Per the germline V gene, CDR1 is MGHRA and CDR2 is YSYEKL. V shed 4 bases, J shed 4 bases, and the junction held 6 bases outside the gene matches. This CDR3 spans 16 amino acids. CDR3 bases: TGCGCCAGCAGCCGATGGGGGACTAGCGGATACAATGAGCAGTTCTTC. Translating gives CASSRWGTSGYNEQFF.

Here the CDR3 reads CASSLVRGGTQYF. CDR3 nucleotide sequence: TGTGCCAGCAGCTTGGTGAGGGGAGGTACGCAGTATTTT. The chain links TRBV11-3 to TRBJ2-3; perhaps TRBD2 as D (6 bases). The CDR3 spans 13 residues. Germline V gives CDR1 SGHNT, CDR2 YENEEA. The V gene lost 3 bases and the J gene lost 8 bases, with 12 bases spanning the gap.

This clone was observed a handful of times. The chain is built from TRBV4-2 and TRBJ1-1; a possible D gene is TRBD1 (5 bases). The CDR3 runs to 12 residues. Germline values: CDR1 LGHNA, CDR2 YNFKEQ. Trimming removed 3 bases from V and 11 bases from J, with 13 bases in between. Here the CDR3 DNA reads TGTGCCAGCAGCCATTGGGGGGTAGCTGCTTTCTTT. This codes for CASSHWGVAAFF.

The rearrangement joins TRBV6-1 to TRBJ1-1; 8 positions match TRBD1. The CDR3 consists of 14 residues. CDR1 is MNHNS, CDR2 SASEGT, per germline. The V segment lost 2 bases and the J segment 5 bases; nucleotides outside the gene matches: 4. CDR3 loop: CASSERQGLTEAFF. CDR3 DNA sequence: TGTGCCAGCAGTGAAAGACAGGGGTTAACTGAAGCTTTCTTT.

The table lists this clone with a count of one. The rearrangement uses TRBV10-3 and TRBJ2-1; D is possibly TRBD2 (7 bases). V was pared by 2 bases and J by 8 bases, with 13 bases between. The germline V gene has CDR1 ENHRY and CDR2 SYGVKD. The CDR3 contains 14 residues. The CDR3 DNA reads as TGTGCCATCAGTGAGGGGGGGGCGACAGATGAGCAGTTCTTC. This gives the protein CAISEGGATDEQFF.

The rearrangement joins TRBV11-2 to TRBJ1-5; D is perhaps TRBD1 (5 bases). The V end was cut by 5 bases, the J end by 2 bases, with 13 bases between. From germline, CDR1 is SGHAT and CDR2 FQNNGV. This CDR3 has 15 amino acids. The CDR3 region is CASSPPGRGNQPQHF. CDR3 DNA sequence: TGTGCCAGCAGCCCCCCTGGCAGGGGCAATCAGCCCCAGCATTTT.